The 24 T cell receptor beta chains reported below all come from one sample, sequenced in a study of CD8 T cells in Susac syndrome. The RNA input was about 0.45 to 1 ug, and it was reverse transcribed with random hexamers. TCRdb called the immunoSEQ multiplex PCR reads again in MiXCR, with one record for every CDR3 protein. The data contain some 60,000 distinct CDR3 sequences, approximately 90% of them singletons. Specimen: CD8+ T cells from PBMCs. The receptor set was obtained from a human donor in good health.

This clonotype occurred once. The chain recombines TRBV7-9 with TRBJ2-7, with D perhaps TRBD1 or TRBD2 (6 bases each). V was shortened by 5 bases and J by 4 bases, with 18 bases between the two germline ends. CDR3 length: 15 amino acids. Germline-derived CDR1 and CDR2 are SEHNR and FQNEAQ (reference sequence). Written as DNA, the CDR3 is TGTGCCAGCAGCCAAGTAGGGGGGACCGATTACGAGCAGTACTTC. Its translation: CASSQVGGTDYEQYF.

The chain joins TRBV7-3 to TRBJ2-3, with 11 bases that match TRBD2. V shed 5 bases, J shed 3 bases, and the junction held 4 bases outside the gene matches. Germline CDR1 and CDR2: SGHTA and FQGTGA. The CDR3 runs 15 residues. CDR3 coding DNA: TGTGCCAGCAGCCTGGGGACTAGCGGAACAGATACGCAGTATTTT. Protein sequence: CASSLGTSGTDTQYF.

The chain combines TRBV7-9 with TRBJ2-1; possibly TRBD2 for D (5 bases). Per the germline V gene, CDR1 is SEHNR and CDR2 is FQNEAQ (reference sequence). Between the trimmed V and J ends, which lost 0 bases and 2 bases, there was a span of 8 bases. The CDR3 covers 15 residues. Written as DNA, the CDR3 is TGTGCCAGCAGCTTAGCGCAGACTACCTACAATGAGCAGTTCTTC. Its protein is CASSLAQTTYNEQFF.

The rearrangement joins TRBV4-3 to TRBJ1-5; D is unresolved. Looked up from germline, CDR1 is LGHNA and CDR2 is YSLEER. V was clipped by 1 base and J by 0 bases, with 7 bases between them. There are 15 residues in the CDR3. The CDR3 DNA sequence: TGCGCCAGCAGCCAAGCCAGATATAGCAATCAGCCCCAGCATTTT. Its protein product is CASSQARYSNQPQHF.

The rearrangement joins TRBV29-1 to TRBJ2-1; 7 positions agree with TRBD1. V shed 7 bases and J 1 base; nucleotides not matched to a gene: 4. The CDR3 totals 13 residues. The germline gives CDR1 SQVTM, CDR2 ANQGSEA. CDR3 loop: CSAPGQSYNEQFF. In DNA, the CDR3 is TGCAGCGCGCCGGGACAGTCCTACAATGAGCAGTTCTTC.

This rearrangement joins TRBV6-1 to TRBJ2-7; 8 bases are shared with TRBD1. From germline, CDR1 is MNHNS and CDR2 SASEGT. CDR3 length: 14 amino acids. Here the CDR3 DNA reads TGTGCTCTCTCCCCTGGGACAGGACTATACGAGCAGTACTTC. It encodes CALSPGTGLYEQYF.

The rearrangement links TRBV7-2 to TRBJ2-3; TRBD1 is a possible D gene (6 bases). This CDR3 region has 14 residues. Germline lookup yields CDR1 SGHTA and CDR2 FQGNSA. With 4 bases removed from V and 4 bases from J, the gap between germline ends came to 12 bases. The CDR3 here is CASSSGVWSDTQYF. Written as DNA, the CDR3 is TGTGCCAGCAGCTCAGGGGTTTGGTCAGATACGCAGTATTTT.

CDR3 protein: CASSLTSRGLGEKLFF. CDR3 coding DNA: TGTGCCAGCAGCCTCACGAGCAGGGGCTTGGGTGAAAAACTGTTTTTT. This chain uses TRBV7-9 with TRBJ1-4; tentative D call: TRBD1 (6 bases). Trimming removed 5 bases at V and 7 bases at J, with 20 bases between. Germline loops: CDR1 SEHNR, CDR2 FQNEAQ (reference sequence). There are 16 residues in the CDR3. Variable domain in full (rest from reference TRBV7-9 and TRBJ1-4): DTGVSQNPRHKITKRGQNVTFRCDPISEHNRLYWYRQTLGQGPEFLTYFQNEAQLEKSRLLSDRFSAERPKGSFSTLEIQRTEQGDSAMYLCASSLTSRGLGEKLFFGSGTQLSVL.

The V call is TRBV27, the J call TRBJ2-5; 12 bases are a match to TRBD2. There are 15 residues in the CDR3. The V gene's germline CDR1 is MNHEY and CDR2 SMNVEV (reference sequence). V lost 5 bases to trimming and J lost 3 bases; unmatched junction nucleotides: 4. Here the CDR3 DNA reads TGTGCCAGCAGTGGAGGACTAGCGGGGAAAGAGACCCAGTACTTC. This encodes CASSGGLAGKETQYF.

CDR3 in DNA: TGTGCCAGCTCCCTCACCAGGGAAGGGCAGCCCCAGCATTTT. Protein: CASSLTREGQPQHF. The rearrangement links TRBV28 to TRBJ1-5, with a tentative D call TRBD1 (5 bases). The CDR3 consists of 14 residues. Per germline, CDR1 MDHEN and CDR2 SYDVKM. V was shortened by 8 bases and J by 7 bases, with 18 bases between the two germline ends.

The chain uses TRBV7-9 and TRBJ2-1; D remains ambiguous. CDR1 and CDR2 from the germline V gene are SEHNR and FQNEAQ (reference sequence). This CDR3 spans 11 amino acids. Trimming removed 1 base at V and 9 bases at J, with 4 bases between. The CDR3 DNA reads TGTGCCAGCAGCTTAGGAGTTGAGCAGTTCTTC. Its protein product is CASSLGVEQFF. The full variable domain, rest sourced from reference TRBV7-9 and TRBJ2-1, is DTGVSQNPRHKITKRGQNVTFRCDPISEHNRLYWYRQTLGQGPEFLTYFQNEAQLEKSRLLSDRFSAERPKGSFSTLEIQRTEQGDSAMYLCASSLGVEQFFGPGTRLTVL.

The rearrangement joins TRBV29-1 to TRBJ2-7, with D tentatively TRBD1 (6 bases). This CDR3 has 14 residues. V lost 1 base to trimming and J lost 3 bases, with 13 bases between them. In germline, CDR1 is SQVTM, CDR2 ANQGSEA. The CDR3 reads CSVEGAGEGYEQYF. In DNA, the CDR3 is TGCAGCGTTGAAGGAGCAGGGGAAGGCTACGAGCAGTACTTC.

The chain has TRBV29-1 and TRBJ2-7; the D is unclear. The V gene's germline CDR1 is SQVTM and CDR2 ANQGSEA. The CDR3 runs to 12 residues. Trimming took off 4 bases at V and 3 bases at J, with 10 bases between the two ends. This chain's CDR3 is CSVVPDSYEQYF. The CDR3 nucleotides are TGCAGCGTTGTCCCAGATAGCTACGAGCAGTACTTC.

V and J are TRBV4-1 and TRBJ1-5, with a tentative D call TRBD1 (5 bases). Germline V gives CDR1 MGHRA, CDR2 YSYEKL. Trimming stripped 6 bases from V and 0 bases from J, with 12 bases between. CDR3 length: 15 amino acids. The CDR3 nucleotides are TGCGCCAGCAGTCCACAGGTTCTTAGCAATCAGCCCCAGCATTTT. It translates to CASSPQVLSNQPQHF.

This sequence joins TRBV6-6 and TRBJ2-7; D is undetermined. Germline assignment: CDR1 MNHNY and CDR2 SVGAGI (reference sequence). The CDR3 consists of 12 residues. The ends were cut back, 4 bases at V and 5 bases at J, with 9 bases in the middle. CDR3 in DNA: TGTGCCAGCAGTTCCGACGCCGACGAGCAGTACTTC. It is translated as CASSSDADEQYF.

With respect to this clonotype: An end of the junction does not agree with germline; a read error may underlie this. The chain is built from TRBV28 and TRBJ1-3, with 8 positions matching TRBD1. CDR1 is MDHEN and CDR2 is SYDVKM in the germline V gene. The CDR3 has 17 residues. CDR3 residues: CASSPPDRAISENTIYF. As DNA, the CDR3 is TGTGCCAGCAGTCCACCGGACAGGGCTATCTCTGAAAACACCATATATTTT.

This rearrangement joins TRBV14 to TRBJ2-2, with 10 bases matching TRBD1. The junction had 6 bases not matched to a gene; V was cut back by 3 bases and J by 2 bases. The germline V gene encodes CDR1 SGHDN and CDR2 FVKESK. The CDR3 extends over 17 amino acids. CDR3 in amino acids: CASSQLGQGINTGELFF. The CDR3 nucleotides are TGTGCCAGCAGCCAGCTGGGACAGGGGATTAACACCGGGGAGCTGTTTTTT.

The rearrangement links TRBV15 to TRBJ1-2; 7 bases are shared with TRBD1. V lost 6 bases to trimming and J lost 4 bases; unmatched junction nucleotides: 8. Germline V gene lookup returns CDR1 LNHNV and CDR2 YYDKDF (reference sequence). The CDR3 spans 14 residues. The DNA of the CDR3 is TGTGCCACCAGAAAAACAGGGGTGGGCTATGGCTACACCTTC. Protein: CATRKTGVGYGYTF.

The chain combines TRBV6-2 or TRBV6-3 with TRBJ1-4; D gene uncertain. CDR1 is MNHEY, CDR2 SVGEGT, per germline. CDR3 length: 14 amino acids. Trimming took 4 bases from V and 6 from J, leaving 12 bases between them. The CDR3 sequence is CASSFQVGDEKLFF. In nucleotides, the CDR3 is TGTGCCAGCAGTTTTCAGGTCGGGGATGAAAAACTGTTTTTT.

This rearrangement joins TRBV24-1 to TRBJ2-2; D is undetermined. Trimming removed 2 bases from V and 2 bases from J, with 5 bases in between. Germline CDR1 KGHDR, CDR2 SFDVKD. The CDR3 runs 14 residues. Here the CDR3 reads CATSDYGNTGELFF. The CDR3 DNA reads TGTGCCACCAGTGATTACGGTAACACCGGGGAGCTGTTTTTT.

The chain has TRBV27 and TRBJ2-7; TRBD1 aligns across 8 bases. Germline V lookup: CDR1 MNHEY, CDR2 SMNVEV (reference sequence). The CDR3 extends over 16 amino acids. The V gene end was trimmed by 2 bases and the J gene end by 5 bases; junction bases not matched to a gene: 11. The CDR3 DNA reads as TGTGCCAGCAGTTTAGGCCCAGGGGGCTGGGTAGACGAGCAGTACTTC. Translating it yields CASSLGPGGWVDEQYF.

The chain employs TRBV12-3 or TRBV12-4 and TRBJ2-7, with D possibly being TRBD2 (5 bases). The V gene lost 4 bases and the J gene lost 0 bases, with 10 bases spanning the gap. The CDR3 has 14 amino acids. For the CDR3, the DNA is TGTGCCAGCAGTTCCGGGGTAATCTCCTACGAGCAGTACTTC. It codes for CASSSGVISYEQYF.

The rearrangement uses TRBV19 and TRBJ1-5, with D uncertain. Germline V lookup: CDR1 LNHDA, CDR2 SQIVND (reference sequence). The V gene lost 3 bases and the J gene lost 0 bases, with 9 bases spanning the gap. This CDR3 has 15 amino acids. DNA of the CDR3: TGTGCCAGTAGTATGGCACCGTATAGCAATCAGCCCCAGCATTTT. Residues: CASSMAPYSNQPQHF.

The V and J genes are TRBV19 and TRBJ2-7, with 7 bases matching TRBD1. The length of the CDR3 is 15 residues. V lost 6 bases and J lost 0; bases outside the gene matches: 8. The germline V gene encodes CDR1 LNHDA and CDR2 SQIVND (reference sequence). CDR3 nucleotide sequence: TGTGCCAGTAGCCCGGGACAGAGTAGCTCCTACGAGCAGTACTTC. As protein: CASSPGQSSSYEQYF.